Listed below are T cell receptor beta chains from one sample, sequenced in a study of T cell responses to AZD1222 COVID-19 vaccine. TCRdb keeps only in-frame clones here, not all; method: immunoSEQ multiplex PCR. The data contain some 150,000 clones, around 93% of them singletons. The sequenced sample was peripheral blood, obtained 28 days after the second AZD1222 dose. The receptors originated from an adult who received the AZD1222 COVID-19 vaccine. The CDR3 runs from the conserved cysteine through the conserved F or W. The D gene is left open where the match is weak. Clone size is not always given. Where it is, it says once, few, many or a class for expanded clones.

>-|TRBV3-1/TRBV3-2|-|TRBJ2-1
TGTGCCAGCAGCCTGGACTTGGGTGAGCAGTTCTTC
CASSLDLGEQFF
>few|TRBV6-4|TRBD1|TRBJ1-6
TGTGCCAGGGGGGACAGGGGGCCTTCACCCCTCCACTTT
CARGDRGPSPLHF
>-|TRBV30|TRBD1|TRBJ1-6
TGTGCCTGGAGTGTACGGACAGGAAATAATTCACCCCTCCACTTT
CAWSVRTGNNSPLHF
>-|TRBV29-1|TRBD2|TRBJ2-2
TGCAGCGGGACTAGTGAAAACACCGGGGAGCTGTTTTTT
CSGTSENTGELFF
>-|TRBV27|-|TRBJ2-3
TGTGCCAGCAGTTTAACGGGGGCCACCACAGATACGCAGTATTTT
CASSLTGATTDTQYF
>-|TRBV6-5|-|TRBJ1-5
TGTGCCAGCAGTTCAAGGGGAGGCAATCAGCCCCAGCATTTT
CASSSRGGNQPQHF
>few|TRBV28|-|TRBJ1-5
TGTGCCAGCACCAACGGCAATCAGCCCCAGCATTTT
CASTNGNQPQHF
>-|TRBV18|-|TRBJ1-6
TGTGCCAGCTCACCCGCAGGAGGCTTGAATTCACCCCTCCACTTT
CASSPAGGLNSPLHF
>-|TRBV19|-|TRBJ2-1
TGTGCCAGTAGAAAAGACAGTGGGCACTACAATGAGCAGTTCTTC
CASRKDSGHYNEQFF
>-|TRBV6-2/TRBV6-3|TRBD2|TRBJ2-1
TGTGCCAGCAGTTACGATGGACTAGCGCCATACAATGAGCAGTTCTTC
CASSYDGLAPYNEQFF
>-|TRBV12-3/TRBV12-4|-|TRBJ1-4
TGTGCCAGCAGGCCTAACATGGATGAAAAACTGTTTTTT
CASRPNMDEKLFF
>-|TRBV28|TRBD1|TRBJ2-5
TGTGCCAGCAGTCCCATCGACTACAGGGGATTGGAGACCCAGTACTTC
CASSPIDYRGLETQYF
>-|TRBV19|-|TRBJ1-3
TGTGCCAGTAAGGCTGGAAACACCATATATTTT
CASKAGNTIYF
>-|TRBV28|TRBD1|TRBJ2-5
TGTGCCAGCAGTTCCACGGACAGGGGGGCGATCTTAGAGACCCAGTACTTC
CASSSTDRGAILETQYF
>-|TRBV7-2|-|TRBJ1-2
TGTGCCAGCAGCTTGACGGGGGAAGTCTATGGCTACACCTTC
CASSLTGEVYGYTF
>-|TRBV11-1|-|TRBJ2-1
TGTGCCAGCAGCTTAGTTCCGGGGGTACAGGCTGAGCAGTTCTTC
CASSLVPGVQAEQFF
>-|TRBV15|TRBD1|TRBJ2-7
TGTGCCACCAGCAAAGACAGGGGGCGCTTCTACGAGCAGTACTTC
CATSKDRGRFYEQYF